The T cell receptor (beta chain) described here comes from a study of Tregs in tolerant kidney transplant recipients. Clones were read by immunoSEQ multiplex PCR, and TCRdb kept only the in-frame ones, dropping some. The table records 54,000 or so clones, roughly nine tenths of them present only once. General study results and limits: Biological reproducibility was not directly addressed, but technical replication error appeared minimal.

The nonmyeloablative bone marrow transplants came from related graft donors, with transient mixed chimerism. Unstimulated regulatory T cells (CD4+CD25+CD127-), CD4+CD25- non-regulatory cells, CD4 and CD8 cells were FACS-sorted from thawed PBMCs. V was clipped by 3 bases and J by 6 bases; unmatched bases: 11. The CDR3 sequence is 17 residues long. Looked up from germline, CDR1 is MDHEN and CDR2 is SYDVKM. Concerning this clone itself: Its target is not known.

The source was CD8+ T cells from blood (PBMCs), collected 24 months after the transplant. V gene TRBV28 combines with J gene TRBJ1-5; the match to TRBD1 covers 10 bases. The clonotype originates from a human patient who received a combined kidney and bone marrow transplant. Some T cells may be graft donor cells. This CDR3 is CASSFLTGTGVVQPQHF. CDR3 bases: TGTGCCAGCAGTTTCCTCACCGGGACAGGGGTCGTTCAGCCCCAGCATTTT.